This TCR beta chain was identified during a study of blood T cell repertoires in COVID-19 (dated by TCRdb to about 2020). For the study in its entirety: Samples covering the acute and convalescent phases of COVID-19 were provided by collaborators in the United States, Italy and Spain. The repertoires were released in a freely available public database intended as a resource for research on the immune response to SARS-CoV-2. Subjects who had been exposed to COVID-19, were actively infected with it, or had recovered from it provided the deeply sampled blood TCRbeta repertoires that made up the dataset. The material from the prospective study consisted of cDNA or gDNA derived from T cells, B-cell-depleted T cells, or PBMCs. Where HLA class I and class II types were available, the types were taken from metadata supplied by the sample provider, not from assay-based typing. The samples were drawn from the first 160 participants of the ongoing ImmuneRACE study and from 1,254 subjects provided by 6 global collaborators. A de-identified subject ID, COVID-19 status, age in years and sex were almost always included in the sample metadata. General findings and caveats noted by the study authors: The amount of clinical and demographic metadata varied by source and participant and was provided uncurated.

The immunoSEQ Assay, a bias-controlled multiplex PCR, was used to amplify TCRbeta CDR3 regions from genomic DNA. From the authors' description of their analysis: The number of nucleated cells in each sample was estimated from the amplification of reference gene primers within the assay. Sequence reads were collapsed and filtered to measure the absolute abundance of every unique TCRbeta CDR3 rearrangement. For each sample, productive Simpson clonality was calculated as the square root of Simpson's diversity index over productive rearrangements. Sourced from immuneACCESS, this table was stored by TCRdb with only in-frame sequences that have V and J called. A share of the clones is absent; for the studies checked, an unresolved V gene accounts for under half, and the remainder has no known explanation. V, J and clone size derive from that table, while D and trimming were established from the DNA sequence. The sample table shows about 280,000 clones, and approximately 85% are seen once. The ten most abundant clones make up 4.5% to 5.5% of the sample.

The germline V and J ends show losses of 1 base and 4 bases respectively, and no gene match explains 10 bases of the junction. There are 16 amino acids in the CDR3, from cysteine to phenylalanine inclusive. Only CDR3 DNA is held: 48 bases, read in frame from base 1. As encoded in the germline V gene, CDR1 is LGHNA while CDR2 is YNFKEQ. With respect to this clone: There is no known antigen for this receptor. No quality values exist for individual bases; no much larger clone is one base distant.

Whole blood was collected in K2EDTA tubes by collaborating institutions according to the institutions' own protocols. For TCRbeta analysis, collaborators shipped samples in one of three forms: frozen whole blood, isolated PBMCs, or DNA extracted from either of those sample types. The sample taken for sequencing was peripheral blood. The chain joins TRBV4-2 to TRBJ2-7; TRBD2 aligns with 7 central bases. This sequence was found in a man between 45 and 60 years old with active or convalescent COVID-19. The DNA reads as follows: TGTGCCAGCAGCCAAGGACCGTCGGGGAGGGATTACGAGCAGTACTTC. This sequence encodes CASSQGPSGRDYEQYF.